This T cell receptor beta chain originates from a study of shared clonotypes between healthy human individuals. This table comes from immunoSEQ multiplex PCR, and its TCRdb copy is limited to in-frame clones, with some not included. Of some 2 million clones in the sample, over 85% were seen once. Trimming took off 0 bases at V and 11 bases at J, with 11 bases between the two ends. The CDR3 length is 13 residues. CDR1 and CDR2 from the germline V gene are SGHDT and YYEEEE. Naive CD8 cells were CD45RO-negative, positively selected for CCR7, excluding terminally differentiated effector memory CD45RA+ cells.

The clonotype originates from a man aged 18 to 29 in good health. The chain has TRBV5-6 and TRBJ1-4; D might be TRBD1 (5 bases). Sequenced material: naive CD8+ T cells sorted from blood. CDR3 sequence reads: CASSLGAGPKLFF. CDR3 nucleotide sequence: TGTGCCAGCAGCTTGGGGGCGGGGCCTAAACTGTTTTTT.